This T cell receptor beta chain was identified in a study of blood T cells in healthy people across ages. Study-wide results and caveats: Unsorted PBMCs blocked a conclusive comparison of naive and antigen-experienced cells.

In the case of this clonotype: Antigen unknown.

Combining a sample-barcoded 5' primer with a J-beta primer mix, a second PCR ran for roughly 6 to 12 cycles. One entry per CDR3 protein results from TCRdb running MiXCR on the 5' RACE reads. The sample contains approximately 960,000 distinct CDR3 sequences, almost 30% of which appear only once. J was trimmed by 0 bases and V by 1 base; bases with no gene match: 5. The CDR3 extends over 16 amino acids. This sample also appeared in a second study, on T cells of mothers and their children. Per that study: Six children, together with their three healthy Caucasian mothers, made up the donors. Each child contributed about 3 million TCR beta CDR3 reads, while each mother contributed over 9.5 million.

Sample: blood. The chain joins TRBV12-3 or TRBV12-4 to TRBJ1-1, with 7 nucleotides matching TRBD1. This TCR derives from a woman aged 35 to 49 in good health. The CDR3 protein is CASSLGGGGVNTEAFF. The CDR3 bases are TGTGCCAGCAGTTTAGGAGGGGGCGGTGTGAACACTGAAGCTTTCTTT.